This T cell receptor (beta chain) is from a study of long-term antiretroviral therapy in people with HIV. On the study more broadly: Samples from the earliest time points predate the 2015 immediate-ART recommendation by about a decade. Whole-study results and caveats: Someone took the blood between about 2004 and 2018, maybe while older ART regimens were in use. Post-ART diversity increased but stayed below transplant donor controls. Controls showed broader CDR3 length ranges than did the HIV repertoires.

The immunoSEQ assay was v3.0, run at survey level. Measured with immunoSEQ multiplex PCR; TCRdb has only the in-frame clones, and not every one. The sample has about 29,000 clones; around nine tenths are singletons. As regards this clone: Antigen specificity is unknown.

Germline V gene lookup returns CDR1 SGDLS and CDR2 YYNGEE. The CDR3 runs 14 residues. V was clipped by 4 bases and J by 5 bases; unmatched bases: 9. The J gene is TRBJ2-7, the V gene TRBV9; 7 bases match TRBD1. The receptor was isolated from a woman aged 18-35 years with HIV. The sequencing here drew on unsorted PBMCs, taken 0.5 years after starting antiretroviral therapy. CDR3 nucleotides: TGTGCCAGCAGCACAACGACAGGGATCCACGAGCAGTACTTC. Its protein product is CASSTTTGIHEQYF. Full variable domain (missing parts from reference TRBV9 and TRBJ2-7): DSGVTQTPKHLITATGQRVTLRCSPRSGDLSVYWYQQSLDQGLQFLIQYYNGEERAKGNILERFSAQQFPDLHSELNLSSLELGDSALYFCASSTTTGIHEQYFGPGTRLTVT.